A single sample gave rise to the 9 T cell receptor beta chains below, sequenced in a study of cytomegalovirus exposure and HLA in healthy donors. Primers included in the PCR were 60 Vbeta and 13 Jbeta primers. Measured with immunoSEQ multiplex PCR; TCRdb has only the in-frame clones, and not every one. The sample lists 110,000 to 150,000 clones, about 75% occurring once. Sequences were obtained from PBMCs. The origin of the receptors is a man aged 35 to 55 in good health and CMV-seronegative.

This clone appeared a few times. The genes are TRBV7-9 and TRBJ1-1; 7 bases agree with TRBD1. There are 15 residues in the CDR3. CDR1 and CDR2 (germline): SEHNR, FQNEAQ (reference sequence). The ends lost 1 base at V and 1 base at J; junction bases unmatched: 3. The CDR3 region is CASSLEQGRNTEAFF. CDR3 sequence (DNA): TGTGCCAGCAGCTTAGAACAGGGGAGGAACACTGAAGCTTTCTTT.

This clone has only a few counts. This chain links TRBV6-5 with TRBJ1-2; TRBD1 might be the D (5 bases). Germline lookup yields CDR1 MNHEY and CDR2 SVGAGI. Trimming cost V 6 bases and J 4 bases, with 15 bases left between them. This CDR3 contains 14 residues. In DNA form, the CDR3 reads TGTGCCAGCAGGTCAGGGTTGGGTAGCTATGGCTACACCTTC. This encodes CASRSGLGSYGYTF.

The genes are TRBV7-3 and TRBJ2-5; D possibly corresponds to TRBD2 (7 bases). Germline lookup yields CDR1 SGHTA and CDR2 FQGTGA. CDR3 length: 14 amino acids. V shed 11 bases and J shed 0 bases, with 16 bases lying between them. CDR3: CAPVGGAYQETQYF. The CDR3 bases are TGTGCCCCTGTGGGGGGGGCTTACCAAGAGACCCAGTACTTC.

The V and J genes are TRBV4-3 and TRBJ2-3; TRBD1 aligns across 12 bases. Germline-derived CDR1 and CDR2 are LGHNA and YSLEER. Trimming removed 1 base from V and 5 bases from J; junction bases left unmatched: 7. The CDR3 is 17 residues long. The CDR3 nucleotides are TGCGCCAGCAGCCAAGGCCGGGGACAGGGGGCGCGAGATACGCAGTATTTT. This sequence encodes CASSQGRGQGARDTQYF.

This rearrangement joins TRBV6-5 to TRBJ2-5; D possibly corresponds to TRBD1 (5 bases). V was cut by 0 bases and J by 5 bases, with 16 bases left in between. Germline CDR1 is MNHEY and CDR2 is SVGAGI. The CDR3 consists of 16 residues. In DNA form, the CDR3 reads TGTGCCAGCAGTTACTCGAGGCAGGGTCTGGGGGAGACCCAGTACTTC. It codes for CASSYSRQGLGETQYF.

The sample holds many counts of this clone. This rearrangement joins TRBV6-1 to TRBJ1-4, with no clear D. CDR3 length: 13 residues. V lost 9 bases, J lost 0 bases, and 8 bases lay in between. From germline, CDR1 is MNHNS and CDR2 SASEGT. The CDR3 DNA reads TGTGCCAGTAGGAGGGCAACTAATGAAAAACTGTTTTTT. Translating it yields CASRRATNEKLFF.

This clone came up once. V usage is TRBV7-7 and J usage is TRBJ2-2; no firm D call. The V and J ends lost 2 bases and 3 bases respectively, with 4 bases between them. CDR1 and CDR2 (germline): SSHAT, FNYEAQ (reference sequence). This CDR3 spans 13 amino acids. The chain's CDR3 is CASSLTDTGELFF. DNA of the CDR3: TGTGCCAGCAGCTTAACGGACACCGGGGAGCTGTTTTTT.

The V and J genes are TRBV5-6 and TRBJ2-2, with D tentatively TRBD2 (6 bases). Between the trimmed V and J ends, which lost 4 bases and 6 bases, there was a span of 22 bases. Germline V gene lookup returns CDR1 SGHDT and CDR2 YYEEEE. The CDR3 length is 17 residues. CDR3 region: CASSEDAGLSVPGELFF. Here the CDR3 DNA reads TGTGCCAGCAGCGAAGACGCGGGGTTAAGCGTCCCCGGGGAGCTGTTTTTT.

The rearrangement uses TRBV27 and TRBJ2-7; maybe TRBD1 (5 bases). This CDR3 spans 15 amino acids. CDR1 and CDR2 (germline): MNHEY, SMNVEV (reference sequence). V was shortened by 5 bases and J by 0 bases, with 14 bases between the two germline ends. The CDR3 sequence: CASSHLDSSSYEQYF. DNA of the CDR3: TGTGCCAGCAGTCACCTCGACAGTAGCTCCTACGAGCAGTACTTC.